A selection of T cell receptor beta chains follows, all from one sample in a study of blood T cell repertoires in COVID-19. Assay used: immunoSEQ multiplex PCR; TCRdb lists only in-frame clones, some missing. The table has hundreds of thousands of clones, over 70% seen once. Sequenced sample: peripheral blood. The source of these receptors is a woman aged 50 to 60 with acute or convalescent COVID-19. Each CDR3 is given with its conserved first and last residue. D genes are given only for firm matches. Only some rows state a clone size, as once, few, many or a class for expanded clones.

d_gene: -; abundance: -; j_gene: TRBJ2-7; v_gene: TRBV4-1; CDR3aa: CASSQDWGARNEQYF; CDR3nt: TGCGCCAGCAGCCAAGATTGGGGAGCTCGGAACGAGCAGTACTTC
d_gene: -; abundance: few; j_gene: TRBJ2-5; v_gene: TRBV5-4; CDR3aa: CASSLGLQEETQYF; CDR3nt: TGTGCCAGCAGCTTGGGGCTACAGGAAGAGACCCAGTACTTC
d_gene: -; abundance: -; j_gene: TRBJ2-7; v_gene: TRBV12-3/TRBV12-4; CDR3aa: CASSLLSYEQYF; CDR3nt: TGTGCCAGCAGTCTCCTCTCCTACGAGCAGTACTTC
d_gene: -; abundance: -; j_gene: TRBJ1-3; v_gene: TRBV5-1; CDR3aa: CASSVQTGLEAGNTIYF; CDR3nt: TGCGCCAGCAGCGTCCAAACAGGGCTCGAGGCTGGAAACACCATATATTTT
d_gene: TRBD1; abundance: -; j_gene: TRBJ2-4; v_gene: TRBV27; CDR3aa: CATGGSPLVAKNIQYF; CDR3nt: TGTGCCACAGGGGGCAGTCCCCTTGTAGCCAAAAACATTCAGTACTTC
d_gene: TRBD1; abundance: -; j_gene: TRBJ1-2; v_gene: TRBV2; CDR3aa: CASKRDRSEGTYGYTF; CDR3nt: TGTGCCAGCAAGAGGGACAGGTCGGAGGGCACATATGGCTACACCTTC
d_gene: TRBD2; abundance: -; j_gene: TRBJ2-3; v_gene: TRBV9; CDR3aa: CASSGLAGGPGSTDTQYF; CDR3nt: TGTGCCAGCAGCGGCCTAGCGGGAGGGCCCGGCAGCACAGATACGCAGTATTTT
d_gene: -; abundance: -; j_gene: TRBJ1-1; v_gene: TRBV19; CDR3aa: CASSIGRGNTEAFF; CDR3nt: TGTGCCAGTAGTATAGGGAGGGGGAACACTGAAGCTTTCTTT
d_gene: -; abundance: -; j_gene: TRBJ2-7; v_gene: TRBV6-5; CDR3aa: CASRVGGSYEQYF; CDR3nt: TGTGCCAGCAGAGTGGGGGGATCCTACGAGCAGTACTTC
d_gene: TRBD1; abundance: -; j_gene: TRBJ1-4; v_gene: TRBV6-5; CDR3aa: CASSLTGRGEKLFF; CDR3nt: TGTGCCAGCAGTTTGACAGGGCGGGGCGAAAAACTGTTTTTT